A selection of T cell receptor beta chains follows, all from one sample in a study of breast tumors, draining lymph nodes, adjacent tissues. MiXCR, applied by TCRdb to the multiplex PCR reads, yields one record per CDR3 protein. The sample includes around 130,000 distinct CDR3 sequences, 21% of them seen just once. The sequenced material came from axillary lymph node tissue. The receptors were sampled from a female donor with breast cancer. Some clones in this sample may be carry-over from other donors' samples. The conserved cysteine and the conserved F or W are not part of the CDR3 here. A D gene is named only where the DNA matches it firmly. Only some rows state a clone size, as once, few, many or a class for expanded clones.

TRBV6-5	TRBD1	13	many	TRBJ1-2	ASSAPGQGGYGYT
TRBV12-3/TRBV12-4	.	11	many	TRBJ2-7	ASSEPGQGEQY
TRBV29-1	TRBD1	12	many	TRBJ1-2	SVEGAVATGGYT
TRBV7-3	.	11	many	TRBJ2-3	ASSLSSTDTQY
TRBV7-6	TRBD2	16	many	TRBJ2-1	ASSLPPWTSGRVNEQF
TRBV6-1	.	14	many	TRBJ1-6	ASSASSGGTGSPLH
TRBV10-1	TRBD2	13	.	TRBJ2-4	ASSDLADPKNIQY
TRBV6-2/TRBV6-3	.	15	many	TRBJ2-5	ASSYLIGGGDQETQY
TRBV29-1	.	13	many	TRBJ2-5	SVDDVLGAQETQY
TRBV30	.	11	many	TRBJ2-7	AWSVAGNYEQY
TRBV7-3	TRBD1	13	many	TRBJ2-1	ASRSLQGAVSEQF
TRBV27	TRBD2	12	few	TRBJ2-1	ASSWGLTDNEQF